Listed below are T cell receptor beta chains from one sample, sequenced in a study of OX40 agonist ivuxolimab in advanced cancers. The data were produced by immunoSEQ multiplex PCR, yet TCRdb's version contains in-frame clones alone and is incomplete. The repertoire holds about 84,000 clones, with about 80% as singletons. The specimen was CD4+ or CD8+ T cells sorted from blood, collected in a trial of the OX40 agonist ivuxolimab. The receptors were gathered from an adult with an advanced solid tumor such as melanoma, head and neck, liver or kidney cancer. Both conserved end residues are part of each CDR3. Each record gives: clone size, D gene, V gene, J gene, CDR3 protein, CDR3 DNA. A D gene is named only where the DNA matches it firmly. Only some rows state a clone size, as once, few, many or a class for expanded clones.

clone size: NA
D gene: TRBD2
V gene: TRBV5-4
J gene: TRBJ2-5
CDR3 protein: CASSYDGGVYQETQYF
CDR3 DNA: TGTGCCAGCAGCTACGACGGGGGGGTGTACCAAGAGACCCAGTACTTC

clone size: NA
D gene: TRBD1
V gene: TRBV30
J gene: TRBJ1-6
CDR3 protein: CAWSVGQGVSPLHF
CDR3 DNA: TGTGCCTGGAGTGTCGGACAGGGTGTGTCACCCCTCCACTTT

clone size: NA
D gene: TRBD2
V gene: TRBV4-2
J gene: TRBJ2-1
CDR3 protein: CASSQDLTSGGAGNEQFF
CDR3 DNA: TGTGCCAGCAGCCAAGACCTGACTAGCGGGGGGGCAGGCAATGAGCAGTTCTTC

clone size: NA
D gene: TRBD2
V gene: TRBV11-2
J gene: TRBJ2-1
CDR3 protein: CASSRTSGGDNEQFF
CDR3 DNA: TGTGCCAGCAGCCGGACTAGCGGGGGGGACAATGAGCAGTTCTTC

clone size: few
D gene: NA
V gene: TRBV10-3
J gene: TRBJ1-6
CDR3 protein: CAMGGWGSPLHF
CDR3 DNA: TGTGCCATGGGGGGTTGGGGATCACCCCTCCACTTT

clone size: few
D gene: NA
V gene: TRBV7-9
J gene: TRBJ2-3
CDR3 protein: CASSLTRDTQYF
CDR3 DNA: TGTGCCAGCAGCTTAACTCGAGATACGCAGTATTTT

clone size: NA
D gene: NA
V gene: TRBV5-8
J gene: TRBJ2-7
CDR3 protein: CASSLGNSYEQYF
CDR3 DNA: TGTGCCAGCAGCTTGGGGAACTCCTACGAGCAGTACTTC

clone size: NA
D gene: TRBD1
V gene: TRBV6-4
J gene: TRBJ1-4
CDR3 protein: CASSPGTGGEKLFF
CDR3 DNA: TGTGCCAGCAGCCCCGGGACAGGGGGGGAAAAACTGTTTTTT

clone size: NA
D gene: NA
V gene: TRBV12-5
J gene: TRBJ2-1
CDR3 protein: CASGLSGTAYNEQFF
CDR3 DNA: TGTGCTAGTGGTTTGAGCGGGACAGCATACAATGAGCAGTTCTTC

clone size: NA
D gene: NA
V gene: TRBV5-6
J gene: TRBJ2-5
CDR3 protein: CASSFGGTRETQYF
CDR3 DNA: TGTGCCAGCAGCTTTGGGGGGACGAGGGAGACCCAGTACTTC

clone size: NA
D gene: NA
V gene: TRBV10-2
J gene: TRBJ1-5
CDR3 protein: CASSEQSRGNQPQHF
CDR3 DNA: TGCGCCAGCAGTGAGCAGTCGAGGGGAAATCAGCCCCAGCATTTT

clone size: once
D gene: NA
V gene: TRBV6-6
J gene: TRBJ2-3
CDR3 protein: CASSPVGSGADTQYF
CDR3 DNA: TGTGCCAGCAGTCCGGTTGGGTCGGGGGCAGATACGCAGTATTTT

clone size: NA
D gene: NA
V gene: TRBV25-1
J gene: TRBJ1-1
CDR3 protein: CASTPRAGTEAFF
CDR3 DNA: TGTGCCAGCACCCCCAGGGCAGGCACTGAAGCTTTCTTT

clone size: NA
D gene: NA
V gene: TRBV2
J gene: TRBJ1-5
CDR3 protein: CASSKDTRFNQPQHF
CDR3 DNA: TGTGCCAGCAGTAAGGACACACGATTCAATCAGCCCCAGCATTTT

clone size: NA
D gene: NA
V gene: TRBV7-9
J gene: TRBJ2-5
CDR3 protein: CASSLKETQYF
CDR3 DNA: TGTGCCAGCAGCCTAAAAGAGACCCAGTACTTC

clone size: NA
D gene: TRBD1
V gene: TRBV28
J gene: TRBJ1-6
CDR3 protein: CASSTGQGAILYNSPLHF
CDR3 DNA: TGTGCCAGCAGTACGGGACAGGGAGCAATTCTATATAATTCACCCCTCCACTTT

clone size: NA
D gene: NA
V gene: TRBV27
J gene: TRBJ1-5
CDR3 protein: CASSLMGNQPQHF
CDR3 DNA: TGTGCCAGCAGTTTAATGGGCAATCAGCCCCAGCATTTT

clone size: once
D gene: NA
V gene: TRBV27
J gene: TRBJ2-2
CDR3 protein: CASSFRPTGELFF
CDR3 DNA: TGTGCCAGCAGTTTTCGCCCCACCGGGGAGCTGTTTTTT

clone size: NA
D gene: TRBD2
V gene: TRBV6-5
J gene: TRBJ2-5
CDR3 protein: CASSWGTSGGQETQYF
CDR3 DNA: TGTGCCAGCAGTTGGGGGACTAGCGGGGGCCAAGAGACCCAGTACTTC

clone size: NA
D gene: TRBD1
V gene: TRBV5-6
J gene: TRBJ2-1
CDR3 protein: CASSSLEGGEQFF
CDR3 DNA: TGTGCCAGCAGCTCACTTGAAGGGGGCGAGCAGTTCTTC

clone size: NA
D gene: NA
V gene: TRBV5-8
J gene: TRBJ1-3
CDR3 protein: CASSLGSSGNTIYF
CDR3 DNA: TGTGCCAGCAGCTTGGGGAGCTCTGGAAACACCATATATTTT

clone size: NA
D gene: NA
V gene: TRBV30
J gene: TRBJ2-7
CDR3 protein: CAWSLDYEQYF
CDR3 DNA: TGTGCCTGGAGTTTAGACTACGAGCAGTACTTC